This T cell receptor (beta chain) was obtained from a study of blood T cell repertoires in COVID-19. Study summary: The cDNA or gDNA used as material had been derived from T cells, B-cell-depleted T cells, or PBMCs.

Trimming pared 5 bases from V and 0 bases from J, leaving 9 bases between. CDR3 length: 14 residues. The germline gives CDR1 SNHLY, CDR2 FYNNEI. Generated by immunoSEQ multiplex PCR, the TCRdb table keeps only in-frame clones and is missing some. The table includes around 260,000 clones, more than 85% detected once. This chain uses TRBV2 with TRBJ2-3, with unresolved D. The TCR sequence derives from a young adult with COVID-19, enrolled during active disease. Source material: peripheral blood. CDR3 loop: CASSRLTSTDTQYF. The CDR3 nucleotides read TGTGCCAGCAGTCGACTGACTAGCACAGATACGCAGTATTTT.